The 10 T cell receptor beta chains presented below share a single source sample, sequenced in a study of response to subunit inactivated influenza vaccine. Via MiXCR, TCRdb re-called the RT-PCR reads, giving one row per CDR3 protein. The sample shows fewer than 400,000 distinct CDR3 sequences, 21% of them seen only once. The specimen was PBMCs from blood, collected about 20 months after vaccination. The receptors were sampled from a man between 50 and 75 years old who received an inactivated influenza vaccine.

The CDR3 sequence is CAISESRTVNTEAFF. The CDR3 DNA is TGTGCCATCAGTGAGTCGAGGACAGTGAACACTGAAGCTTTCTTT. The chain joins TRBV10-3 to TRBJ1-1; tentatively, D is TRBD1 (6 bases). CDR1 is ENHRY, CDR2 SYGVKD, per germline. Trimming left V 0 bases short and J 0 bases short, with 8 bases between. This CDR3 spans 15 amino acids.

Only a few counts were recorded for this clonotype. This chain uses TRBV7-9 with TRBJ2-2; D call uncertain. V was cut by 5 bases and J by 5 bases, with 9 bases left in between. The CDR3 has 13 amino acids. CDR1 and CDR2 from the germline V gene are SEHNR and FQNEAQ (reference sequence). CDR3 protein: CASSPPQTGELFF. CDR3 sequence (DNA): TGTGCCAGCAGCCCCCCGCAGACCGGGGAGCTGTTTTTT. The variable domain in full, with the rest retrieved from reference TRBV7-9 and TRBJ2-2, is DTGVSQNPRHKITKRGQNVTFRCDPISEHNRLYWYRQTLGQGPEFLTYFQNEAQLEKSRLLSDRFSAERPKGSFSTLEIQRTEQGDSAMYLCASSPPQTGELFFGEGSRLTVL.

A few counts support this clonotype. The CDR3 DNA is TGTGCCAGCAGTAGCCTCACCCTAGGGGCCAAAAACATTCAGTACTTC. It is translated as CASSSLTLGAKNIQYF. The chain carries TRBV6-1 and TRBJ2-4; D unclear. The CDR3 runs to 16 residues. With 5 bases removed from V and 1 base from J, the gap between germline ends came to 15 bases. Germline CDR1 MNHNS, CDR2 SASEGT.

This clonotype has ten or more counts. V gene TRBV6-5 combines with J gene TRBJ1-2; no firm D call. The CDR3 is 12 residues long. The V gene's germline CDR1 is MNHEY and CDR2 SVGAGI. With 6 bases removed from V and 7 bases from J, the gap between germline ends came to 12 bases. The chain's CDR3 is CASRPGEAGYTF. The CDR3 DNA reads TGTGCCAGCAGGCCAGGTGAAGCTGGCTACACCTTC.

This clonotype was detected many times. The genes are TRBV4-3 and TRBJ1-2, with D possibly TRBD1 on 6 matching bases. Trimming took off 4 bases at V and 4 bases at J, with 16 bases between the two ends. Germline CDR1 reads LGHNA; CDR2 reads YSLEER. The CDR3 has 15 amino acids. The CDR3 bases are TGCGCCAGCAGCCGAGCAGTAGGGGGGCCCTATGGCTACACCTTC. Amino acids: CASSRAVGGPYGYTF.

The rearrangement links TRBV14 to TRBJ2-3; TRBD1 agrees at 7 bases. CDR3 length: 15 amino acids. J was trimmed by 2 bases and V by 4 bases; bases with no gene match: 6. Germline values: CDR1 SGHDN, CDR2 FVKESK. CDR3 residues: CASSPWDSYTDTQYF. Written as DNA, the CDR3 is TGTGCCAGCAGCCCCTGGGACAGTTACACAGATACGCAGTATTTT.

This chain links TRBV27 with TRBJ2-7; D tentatively reads TRBD1 or TRBD2 (6 bases each). CDR1 is MNHEY, CDR2 SMNVEV, per germline (reference sequence). V lost 1 base, J lost 3 bases, and 16 bases lay in between. The CDR3 covers 16 residues. CDR3 residues: CASSLLATGGFYEQYF. For the CDR3, the DNA is TGTGCCAGCAGTTTATTGGCGACAGGAGGGTTCTACGAGCAGTACTTC.

The chain links TRBV11-1 to TRBJ2-3, with TRBD1 as a possible D gene (6 bases). V was pared by 5 bases and J by 0 bases, with 21 bases between. The CDR3 length is 18 residues. Looked up from germline, CDR1 is SGHAT and CDR2 is FQDESV (reference sequence). CDR3 coding DNA: TGTGCCAGCAGCAGAATCCAGACAGGACCCTCTAGCACAGATACGCAGTATTTT. Residues: CASSRIQTGPSSTDTQYF.

Note on this clonotype: A much larger clone is a single base away; this may be a read error. The chain recombines TRBV27 with TRBJ1-2; 7 bases align to TRBD1. The CDR3 has 13 amino acids. Germline V gene lookup returns CDR1 MNHEY and CDR2 SMNVEV (reference sequence). CDR3 residues: CASSLRGLYSYTF. CDR3 bases: TGTGCCAGCAGTTTAAGGGGGCTCTATAGCTACACCTTC.

V usage is TRBV2 and J usage is TRBJ1-1; possible D gene TRBD1, 6 bases. Germline V gene data show CDR1 as SNHLY and CDR2 as FYNNEI. This CDR3 is 15 amino acids long. Trimming pared 4 bases from V and 0 bases from J, leaving 12 bases between. CDR3 sequence (DNA): TGTGCCAGCAGTGGACAGGAATCGGTGAACACTGAAGCTTTCTTT. This translates into CASSGQESVNTEAFF.